The following is a T cell receptor beta chain sequence with its context. This sample is part of a study of blood T cell repertoires in COVID-19. In the study overall: Samples taken during acute and convalescent COVID-19 were collected in the United States, Italy and Spain.

Trimming removed 4 bases from V and 5 bases from J; junction bases left unmatched: 8. Germline assignment: CDR1 SGHRS and CDR2 YFSETQ. This CDR3 has 14 residues. Participant age was about 18 to 100 years, and participants resided in fewer than 30 US areas. Cohorts were assigned according to the clinical history that participants reported. Recovered participants had two consecutive negative NP/OP PCR tests, healthcare professional clearance, or symptom resolution. Clones were sequenced by immunoSEQ multiplex PCR, and TCRdb holds only the in-frame ones, with some missing. Here the sample spans about 140,000 clones, around 87% being singletons.

This chain joins TRBV5-1 and TRBJ2-5; 7 nucleotides line up with TRBD1. The receptor was derived from a man aged 60 to 69 who had recovered from COVID-19. Sequenced sample: PBMCs or T cells enriched from blood (not recorded which). The DNA for the CDR3 is TGCGCCAGCAGCCTGACAGGGATTTACGAGACCCAGTACTTC. It codes for CASSLTGIYETQYF.